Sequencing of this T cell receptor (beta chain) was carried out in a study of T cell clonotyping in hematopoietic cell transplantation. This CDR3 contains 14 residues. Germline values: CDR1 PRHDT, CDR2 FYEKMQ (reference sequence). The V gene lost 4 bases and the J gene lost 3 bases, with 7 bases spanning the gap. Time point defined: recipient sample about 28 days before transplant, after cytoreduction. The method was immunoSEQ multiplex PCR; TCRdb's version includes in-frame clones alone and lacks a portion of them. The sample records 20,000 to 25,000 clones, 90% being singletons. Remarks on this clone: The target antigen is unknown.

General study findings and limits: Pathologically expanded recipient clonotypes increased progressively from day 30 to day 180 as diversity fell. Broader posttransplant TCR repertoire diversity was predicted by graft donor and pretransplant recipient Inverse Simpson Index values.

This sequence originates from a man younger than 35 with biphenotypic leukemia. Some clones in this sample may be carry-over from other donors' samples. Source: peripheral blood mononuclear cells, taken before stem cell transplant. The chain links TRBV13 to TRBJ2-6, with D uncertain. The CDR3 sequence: CASSSLSGANVLTF. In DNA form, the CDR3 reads TGTGCCAGCAGCTCCCTGAGTGGGGCCAACGTCCTGACTTTC.